This T cell receptor (beta chain) comes out of a study of vaccination and CD4 T cells after COVID-19. The study sequenced cultured CD4+ T cell DNA using the Oncomine TCR Beta short-read assay. TCRdb called the PCR reads again in MiXCR, with one record for every CDR3 protein. The sample yields 2,500 to 3,500 distinct CDR3 sequences, 20% to 25% seen once. This sample's treatment: roughly ten-day PBMC culture with coronavirus spike peptide pools or control peptides (ViraFEST assay). First, ViraFEST expanded antigen-specific T cells with peptide pools, and next it sequenced the TCRs. CDR1 MNHEY and CDR2 SVGAGI come from the germline V gene. V was trimmed by 2 bases and J by 7 bases, leaving 14 bases between them. The CDR3 runs to 14 residues. This clonotype rates as medium-sized (0.01 to 0.1%). What it recognizes is unknown.

The specimen was CD4+ T cells from blood, cultured in vitro. The sequence was collected from a human donor who had recovered from COVID-19. The chain joins TRBV6-5 to TRBJ1-2; tentatively, D is TRBD1 (6 bases). DNA for the CDR3: TGTGCCAGCAGTTACGGGACATGGGGTGGTGGCTACACCTTC. Translating it yields CASSYGTWGGGYTF.